The entry below describes one TCR beta chain. The junction and the germline gene differ at one end; a read error may be behind it. Blood RNA came from unsorted whole blood; germline DNA was also extracted. The data were obtained in a study of tumor-infiltrating lymphocytes in primary liver carcinoma. CDR1 and CDR2 from the germline V gene are MNHEY and SVGEGT. The CDR3 runs 13 residues. Synthesis of TCR beta cDNA was carried out from 500 ng total RNA with a constant-region primer. Three-round nested multiplex PCR performed with slightly modified ARM-PCR produced the TCR beta libraries. Rounds one and two of PCR, each of about 10 cycles, were primed with TRBV1-TRBV30 forward primers and a C-beta reverse primer. In TCRdb, the multiplex PCR reads were re-called with MiXCR into one record per CDR3 protein. The sample lists hundreds of thousands of distinct CDR3 sequences; roughly three fifths were seen once.

The TCR originated in a woman under 40 with primary liver carcinoma and hepatitis B virus infection. The rearrangement joins TRBV6-2 or TRBV6-3 to TRBJ2-7; 7 bases agree with TRBD1. Sequencing was done on a sample of peripheral blood. The CDR3 nucleotides are TGTGCCAGCAGTTACGGGACAGCCTATGAGCAGTGCTTC. Its protein product is CASSYGTAYEQCF.